This T cell receptor (beta chain) stems from a study of response to subunit inactivated influenza vaccine. This clonotype was picked up a small number of times. Its antigen remains unidentified. Study findings and constraints: T cells newly recruited by each seasonal influenza vaccination are few, the authors suggested.

TCRdb fed the RT-PCR reads into MiXCR, producing one record per CDR3 protein. Here the sample spans around 490,000 distinct CDR3 sequences, under 9% being singletons. The specimen comprised PBMCs from blood, sampled approximately 25 months after vaccination. This clonotype was sampled from a man aged 45-69 years who received an inactivated influenza vaccine.

The CDR3 loop reads CASSPTPDKSTDTQYF. DNA of the CDR3: TGTGCCAGCAGCCCTACCCCGGACAAAAGCACAGATACGCAGTATTTT. The chain uses TRBV25-1 and TRBJ2-3, with a possible D match to TRBD1 (5 bases). V was trimmed by 6 bases and J by 0 bases, leaving 16 bases between them. The CDR3 covers 16 residues. Germline V gives CDR1 MGHDK, CDR2 SYGVNS.